A single T cell receptor (beta chain) is shown here with its context. The same CDR3 also results from other DNA sequences found in this sample. Assay used: immunoSEQ multiplex PCR; TCRdb lists only in-frame clones, some missing. Here the sample spans some 250,000 clones, 70% to 85% being singletons. The sample belongs to a study of blood T cell repertoires in COVID-19. As for the study in general: The United States, Italy and Spain supplied acute and convalescent COVID-19 samples.

This clonotype originated in a man between 35 and 55 years old who had recovered from COVID-19. Sequencing was done on a sample of PBMCs or T cells enriched from blood (not recorded which).

CDR3 sequence (DNA): TGTGCCAGCAGCTTAGCACTAGCGGGGGGTCCCTCGGGGGGCGAGACCCAGTACTTC. This codes for CASSLALAGGPSGGETQYF. V and J are TRBV11-2 and TRBJ2-5; 12 nucleotides align to TRBD2. Germline assignment: CDR1 SGHAT and CDR2 FQNNGV. V dropped 1 base and J dropped 5; count of bases not matched to a gene: 14. This CDR3 is 19 amino acids long.